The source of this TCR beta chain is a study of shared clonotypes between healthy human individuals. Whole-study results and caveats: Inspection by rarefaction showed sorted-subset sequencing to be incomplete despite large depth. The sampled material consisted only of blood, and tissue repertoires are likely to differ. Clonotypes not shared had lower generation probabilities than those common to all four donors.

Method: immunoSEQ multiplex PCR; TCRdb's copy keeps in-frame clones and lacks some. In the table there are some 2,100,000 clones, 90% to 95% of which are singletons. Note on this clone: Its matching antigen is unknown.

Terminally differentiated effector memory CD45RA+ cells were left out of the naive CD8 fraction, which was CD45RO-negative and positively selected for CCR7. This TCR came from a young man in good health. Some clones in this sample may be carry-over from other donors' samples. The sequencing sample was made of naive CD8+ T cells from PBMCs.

CDR3 loop: CASSDNTEAFF. CDR3 bases: TGCGCCAGCAGTGATAACACTGAAGCTTTCTTT. The J gene is TRBJ1-1, the V gene TRBV10-1; no clear D gene. Trimming left V 3 bases short and J 2 bases short, with 1 base between. The CDR3 has 11 residues. The germline V gene has CDR1 WNHNN and CDR2 SYGVQD (reference sequence).